Below, 28 T cell receptor beta chains from the same sample are listed, as sequenced in a study of technical replicates of blood from a handful of donors. Only in-frame clones appear in the TCRdb table, and some are missing; sequencing was by immunoSEQ multiplex PCR. The table shows about 60,000 clones, with 80% to 90% occurring only once. The sample consisted of PBMCs. These TCRs come from a human donor in good health. Some clones in this sample may be carry-over from other donors' samples.

The chain combines TRBV12-5 with TRBJ1-1; D possibly corresponds to TRBD1 (5 bases). V was shortened by 2 bases and J by 0 bases, with 10 bases between the two germline ends. Germline CDR1 and CDR2: LGHNT and FRNRAP. The CDR3 consists of 15 residues. The chain's CDR3 is CASGLPGYVNTEAFF. CDR3 nucleotide sequence: TGTGCTAGTGGTTTGCCAGGGTACGTGAACACTGAAGCTTTCTTT.

The chain couples TRBV10-3 to TRBJ2-3, with 8 bases lining up with TRBD2. Per germline, CDR1 ENHRY and CDR2 SYGVKD. Unmatched junction bases numbered 4, after V lost 3 bases and J lost 2 bases. There are 15 residues in the CDR3. The CDR3 sequence: CAISDWTSLTDTQYF. Here the CDR3 DNA reads TGTGCCATCAGTGACTGGACTAGCCTCACAGATACGCAGTATTTT.

The chain recombines TRBV2 with TRBJ1-2; 7 bases are shared with TRBD1. CDR1 is SNHLY, CDR2 FYNNEI, per germline. J was trimmed by 6 bases and V by 8 bases; bases with no gene match: 12. This CDR3 has 14 amino acids. The CDR3 nucleotides are TGTGCCAGCGGGGAAGACAGGGTGGGTCATGGCTACACCTTC. This codes for CASGEDRVGHGYTF.

This clone was seen only once. The chain has TRBV18 and TRBJ1-1; maybe TRBD1 (6 bases). V lost 6 bases to trimming and J lost 1 base, with 12 bases between them. The CDR3 is 14 residues long. From germline, CDR1 is KGHSH and CDR2 LQKENI. CDR3 DNA: TGTGCCAGCTCGCCGCAGGGGAAGAACACTGAAGCTTTCTTT. It translates to CASSPQGKNTEAFF. Drawing the rest from reference TRBV18 and TRBJ1-1, the complete variable domain is NAGVMQNPRHLVRRRGQEARLRCSPMKGHSHVYWYRQLPEEGLKFMVYLQKENIIDESGMPKERFSAEFPKEGPSILRIQQVVRGDSAAYFCASSPQGKNTEAFFGQGTRLTVV.

The rearrangement links TRBV6-4 to TRBJ2-3; no clear D. The V end lost 6 bases, the J end lost 4 bases, and 11 bases lay between the germline ends. This CDR3 comprises 13 residues. Germline assignment: CDR1 MRHNA and CDR2 SNTAGT. CDR3 region: CASSPSLSDTQYF. CDR3 sequence (DNA): TGTGCCAGCAGCCCCTCTCTCTCAGATACGCAGTATTTT.

The chain joins TRBV5-6 to TRBJ2-1; 7 positions agree with TRBD2. CDR3 length equals 14 residues. J gave up 5 bases and V 5 bases, and 7 bases lay outside the gene matches. Germline CDR1 SGHDT, CDR2 YYEEEE. CDR3 nucleotides: TGTGCCAGCAGGTGGGAGGGGAGGAACAATGAGCAGTTCTTC. It encodes CASRWEGRNNEQFF.

The chain employs TRBV11-2 and TRBJ2-5; possibly TRBD1 for D (5 bases). This CDR3 is built from 15 residues. Germline V gene data show CDR1 as SGHAT and CDR2 as FQNNGV. V dropped 0 bases and J dropped 9 bases, with 17 bases sitting between them. The CDR3 reads CASSLDMGQSVPQYF. The DNA for the CDR3 is TGTGCCAGCAGCTTAGATATGGGGCAGAGTGTTCCCCAGTACTTC.

This clone was seen once. The V and J genes are TRBV5-4 and TRBJ2-6, with 11 bases aligning to TRBD1. The CDR3 consists of 17 residues. V trimming: 4 bases; J trimming: 3 bases; junction bases outside the gene matches: 6. Germline values: CDR1 SGHNT, CDR2 YYREEE (reference sequence). The CDR3 protein is CASSQWTGGGGANVLTF. The CDR3 DNA sequence: TGTGCCAGCAGCCAATGGACAGGGGGCGGTGGGGCCAACGTCCTGACTTTC.

This clone occurred once. This chain links TRBV6-6 with TRBJ1-1; 7 nucleotides match TRBD1. The junction had 9 bases not matched to a gene; V was cut back by 0 bases and J by 5 bases. This CDR3 comprises 16 residues. Germline-derived CDR1 and CDR2 are MNHNY and SVGAGI (reference sequence). As DNA, the CDR3 is TGTGCCAGCAGTTACTCGATCAGGGGGTATGGTACTGAAGCTTTCTTT. Protein sequence: CASSYSIRGYGTEAFF.

V and J are TRBV7-9 and TRBJ1-1; 9 bases fit TRBD1. The germline gives CDR1 SEHNR, CDR2 FQNEAQ (reference sequence). This CDR3 has 14 amino acids. J lost 6 bases, V lost 5 bases, and 7 bases had no gene match. CDR3 protein: CASSRDRDGSEAFF. CDR3 coding DNA: TGTGCCAGCAGCCGGGACAGGGACGGTTCTGAAGCTTTCTTT.

The CDR3 bases are TGTGCCAGCAGCCTCGGGACAAAGGACTACGAGCAGTACTTC. As protein: CASSLGTKDYEQYF. The V gene is TRBV11-3, the J gene TRBJ2-7; maybe TRBD1 (6 bases). Germline V lookup: CDR1 SGHNT, CDR2 YENEEA. CDR3 length: 14 amino acids. The V gene lost 5 bases and the J gene lost 3 bases, with 14 bases spanning the gap.

This clone was counted a single time. The chain links TRBV29-1 to TRBJ2-1, with 9 bases lining up with TRBD2. The CDR3 length is 16 residues. V was clipped by 3 bases and J by 2 bases; unmatched bases: 8. Germline V gives CDR1 SQVTM, CDR2 ANQGSEA. The CDR3 loop reads CSVDVRASGAYNEQFF. The CDR3 DNA sequence: TGCAGCGTTGATGTGAGGGCTAGCGGGGCCTACAATGAGCAGTTCTTC.

V gene TRBV5-1 combines with J gene TRBJ2-1; 7 nucleotides line up with TRBD1. Germline V gene sequence: CDR1 SGHRS, CDR2 YFSETQ. The CDR3 length is 15 residues. V trimming: 4 bases; J trimming: 1 base; junction bases outside the gene matches: 5. In DNA, the CDR3 is TGCGCCAGCAGCATCGCAGGGGGATCCTACAATGAGCAGTTCTTC. Protein sequence: CASSIAGGSYNEQFF.

This clone has more than one count but fewer than ten. The V gene is TRBV5-1, the J gene TRBJ2-5, with 7 bases lining up with TRBD2. Germline assignment: CDR1 SGHRS and CDR2 YFSETQ. The CDR3 has 13 amino acids. Unmatched junction bases numbered 1, after V lost 0 bases and J lost 5 bases. CDR3 sequence: CASSLGGSETQYF. CDR3 DNA sequence: TGCGCCAGCAGCTTGGGCGGGAGTGAGACCCAGTACTTC.

The V and J genes are TRBV5-1 and TRBJ2-7; 10 bases map to TRBD1. Germline V lookup: CDR1 SGHRS, CDR2 YFSETQ. J gave up 2 bases and V 4 bases, and 3 bases lay outside the gene matches. The CDR3 loop spans 14 amino acids. The CDR3, as DNA: TGCGCCAGCAGCGGGACAGGGGACACCTACGAGCAGTACTTC. This gives the protein CASSGTGDTYEQYF.

The chain employs TRBV4-3 and TRBJ2-7, with a possible D match to TRBD2 (7 bases). Trimming pared 1 base from V and 2 bases from J, leaving 12 bases between. The length of the CDR3 is 15 residues. Germline V lookup: CDR1 LGHNA, CDR2 YSLEER. The CDR3 region has the DNA TGCGCCAGCAGCCAAGCCCCGGGGGGCCCCTACGAGCAGTACTTC. It codes for CASSQAPGGPYEQYF.

V usage is TRBV5-1 and J usage is TRBJ1-1, with D tentatively TRBD1 (6 bases). Looked up from germline, CDR1 is SGHRS and CDR2 is YFSETQ. V gave up 0 bases and J gave up 5 bases, with 23 bases separating them. This CDR3 has 18 residues. The CDR3 region is CASSLVPGGRTSGTEAFF. The CDR3, as DNA: TGCGCCAGCAGCTTGGTGCCGGGGGGCCGGACGTCAGGAACTGAAGCTTTCTTT.

This clone has only one observation. This sequence joins TRBV11-2 and TRBJ2-2; 9 nucleotides agree with TRBD2. V lost 1 base and J lost 1; bases outside the gene matches: 7. The CDR3 is 18 residues long. Germline lookup yields CDR1 SGHAT and CDR2 FQNNGV. The CDR3 protein is CASSLGRRGGGNTGELFF. The DNA of the CDR3 is TGTGCCAGCAGCTTAGGAAGGCGCGGGGGGGGGAACACCGGGGAGCTGTTTTTT.

The chain uses TRBV7-9 and TRBJ2-5, with 7 nucleotides matching TRBD2. Germline CDR1 reads SEHNR; CDR2 reads FQNEAQ (reference sequence). The CDR3 spans 13 residues. The junction had 1 base not matched to a gene; V was cut back by 1 base and J by 5 bases. In DNA, the CDR3 is TGTGCCAGCAGCTTAGGCGGGAGTGAGACCCAGTACTTC. As protein: CASSLGGSETQYF.

This clone was counted once. J is TRBJ2-6 and V is TRBV4-3, with 7 nucleotides matching TRBD2. The CDR3 loop spans 18 amino acids. CDR1 and CDR2 (germline): LGHNA, YSLEER. The J segment lost 4 bases and the V segment lost 2 bases, leaving 11 bases of the junction unmatched. The CDR3 region is CASSQSLRESLGANVLTF. Written as DNA, the CDR3 is TGCGCCAGCAGCCAATCCTTGCGGGAGTCCCTCGGGGCCAACGTCCTGACTTTC.

The gene calls are TRBV4-1 and TRBJ2-7, with 10 bases matching TRBD2. The CDR3 spans 18 residues. Germline CDR1 reads MGHRA; CDR2 reads YSYEKL. Unmatched junction bases numbered 10, after V lost 0 bases and J lost 2 bases. The CDR3 spells CASSQDRSGLAVTYEQYF. The CDR3 DNA is TGCGCCAGCAGCCAAGACAGGTCCGGACTAGCGGTAACCTACGAGCAGTACTTC.

The CDR3 reads CASSLYRGTYEQYF. The CDR3, as DNA: TGCGCCAGCAGCTTGTACAGGGGCACCTACGAGCAGTACTTC. The chain has TRBV5-1 and TRBJ2-7; TRBD1 agrees at 7 bases. In germline, CDR1 is SGHRS, CDR2 YFSETQ. This CDR3 contains 14 residues. V shed 1 base and J 2 bases; nucleotides not matched to a gene: 3.

V and J are TRBV30 and TRBJ1-2; D is undetermined. Trimming took off 4 bases at V and 10 bases at J, with 16 bases between the two ends. Germline V gene lookup returns CDR1 GTSNPN and CDR2 SVGIG (reference sequence). This CDR3 has 12 amino acids. The CDR3 DNA reads TGTGCCTGGACTCTCAACTCCAAAGACTACACCTTC. It is translated as CAWTLNSKDYTF.

CDR3 residues: CASSLDSLVHQPQHF. CDR3 sequence (DNA): TGTGCCAGCAGCTTAGACAGTCTTGTTCATCAGCCCCAGCATTTT. The genes are TRBV7-2 and TRBJ1-5; D is undetermined. This CDR3 comprises 15 residues. V lost 1 base, J lost 5 bases, and 12 bases lay in between. Germline V gene data show CDR1 as SGHTA and CDR2 as FQGNSA.

This clone came up once. The chain carries TRBV7-8 and TRBJ1-1; 9 nucleotides agree with TRBD1. The junction had 3 bases not matched to a gene; V was cut back by 4 bases and J by 3 bases. There are 14 residues in the CDR3. Per germline, CDR1 SGHVS and CDR2 FQNEAQ. CDR3 protein: CASSYRDRDTEAFF. The CDR3 DNA is TGTGCCAGCAGCTACCGGGACAGGGACACTGAAGCTTTCTTT. The full variable domain, its missing parts supplied by reference TRBV7-8 and TRBJ1-1, is GAGVSQSPRYKVAKRGQDVALRCDPISGHVSLFWYQQALGQGPEFLTYFQNEAQLDKSGLPSDRFFAERPEGSVSTLKIQRTQQEDSAVYLCASSYRDRDTEAFFGQGTRLTVV.

The chain employs TRBV19 and TRBJ1-3; TRBD1 is a possible D gene (5 bases). Deletions cut 5 bases from V and 2 bases from J, with 7 bases between. This CDR3 region has 13 residues. Germline V gene sequence: CDR1 LNHDA, CDR2 SQIVND (reference sequence). For the CDR3, the DNA is TGTGCCAGTAGTGAGACAGCTGGAAACACCATATATTTT. The encoded protein is CASSETAGNTIYF.

This clone was seen only once. CDR3 sequence (DNA): TGCGCCGGAGGACTAGGCGGAAGCTCCTATAATTCACCCCTCCACTTT. Translation: CAGGLGGSSYNSPLHF. V usage is TRBV10-1 and J usage is TRBJ1-6; D not certain. The germline CDR1 and CDR2 sequences are WNHNN and SYGVQD (reference sequence). Trimming took off 11 bases at V and 0 bases at J, with 17 bases between the two ends. This CDR3 contains 16 residues.

V is TRBV7-8 and J is TRBJ2-5, with 16 bases matching TRBD2. The trim removed 7 bases at V and 5 bases at J, leaving 7 bases unmatched. CDR1 and CDR2 (germline): SGHVS, FQNEAQ. The CDR3 loop spans 16 amino acids. In DNA form, the CDR3 reads TGTGCCAGCACCGGGACTAGCGGGGGGGGAGGGGAGACCCAGTACTTC. It codes for CASTGTSGGGGETQYF.